This T cell receptor (beta chain) is drawn from a study of blood T cell repertoires in COVID-19. Study background: PBMCs, B-cell-depleted T cells, or T cells provided the cDNA or gDNA that made up the material.

In germline, CDR1 is SGHTA, CDR2 FQGNSA. V trimming: 4 bases; J trimming: 3 bases; junction bases outside the gene matches: 6. This CDR3 spans 15 amino acids. Per the authors' pipeline: Reference gene primer amplification gave estimated nucleated cell counts. Profiling relied on immunoSEQ multiplex PCR, and the TCRdb table lists in-frame clones only, not all of them. V and J calls plus clone size are reproduced from that table; the DNA served to infer D and trimming. The table has roughly 64,000 clones, around 80% seen once. This chain links TRBV7-2 with TRBJ2-1; 7 bases match TRBD1. The sample consisted of peripheral blood. The receptor was isolated from a human donor in a cohort sampled during active COVID-19. CDR3 residues: CASSSTGTSYNEQFF. The CDR3 coding sequence is TGTGCCAGCAGCTCGACAGGGACAAGCTACAATGAGCAGTTCTTC.